The 11 T cell receptor beta chains below all came from one sample that was sequenced in a study of blood T cell repertoires in COVID-19. The method was immunoSEQ multiplex PCR; TCRdb's version includes in-frame clones alone and lacks a portion of them. The table records over 300,000 clones, roughly 88% of them present only once. The sequencing sample was made of PBMCs or T cells enriched from blood (not recorded which). The receptors come from a woman in her twenties or thirties with acute COVID-19.

The chain uses TRBV27 and TRBJ1-5; 8 nucleotides agree with TRBD1. Germline CDR1 is MNHEY and CDR2 is SMNVEV (reference sequence). The CDR3 length is 15 residues. Germline trimming cut 6 bases from V and 3 bases from J; bases unmatched to any gene: 7. CDR3 amino acids: CASSRQGTNNQPQHF. In nucleotides, the CDR3 is TGTGCCAGCAGCCGACAGGGGACGAACAATCAGCCCCAGCATTTT.

The gene calls are TRBV19 and TRBJ1-5; D is ambiguous. The CDR3 runs to 19 residues. Deletions cut 4 bases from V and 5 bases from J, with 27 bases between. Germline loops: CDR1 LNHDA, CDR2 SQIVND (reference sequence). CDR3 in DNA: TGTGCCAGTAGTACGGACGTCCGGGATCCCGTAAAGACGGATCAGCCCCAGCATTTT. The encoded protein is CASSTDVRDPVKTDQPQHF.

The chain links TRBV21-1 to TRBJ1-2; TRBD1, the D gene given by the table, was not confirmed from the DNA. TRBV21-1 is reported as a pseudogene. The CDR3 loop spans 12 amino acids. CDR3 sequence reads: CASRRRQYGYTF. The CDR3 nucleotides read TGTGCCAGCAGGAGGAGACAGTATGGCTACACCTTC.

The chain carries TRBV14 and TRBJ1-3, with D uncertain. The CDR3 covers 15 residues. V lost 2 bases and J lost 5, with 13 bases in between. In germline, CDR1 is SGHDN, CDR2 FVKESK. The CDR3 sequence is CASSQSMGVRNTIYF. CDR3 in DNA: TGTGCCAGCAGCCAATCGATGGGAGTGCGAAACACCATATATTTT.

The gene calls are TRBV7-2 and TRBJ1-3, with TRBD1 matching 9 bases. There are 15 residues in the CDR3. The J segment lost 4 bases and the V segment lost 5 bases, leaving 6 bases of the junction unmatched. CDR1 and CDR2 from the germline V gene are SGHTA and FQGNSA. In DNA, the CDR3 is TGTGCCAGCAGCGCTGGACAGGGGAGAGGAAACACCATATATTTT. This translates into CASSAGQGRGNTIYF.

The V gene is TRBV11-2, the J gene TRBJ2-1; tentatively, D is TRBD2 (6 bases). CDR1 is SGHAT, CDR2 FQNNGV, per germline. The V gene lost 5 bases and the J gene lost 4 bases, with 9 bases spanning the gap. The CDR3 sequence is 13 residues long. CDR3 DNA sequence: TGTGCCAGCAGCGCCAGCGGGTACAATGAGCAGTTCTTC. Translated, it gives CASSASGYNEQFF.

The chain joins TRBV4-1 to TRBJ1-6; 7 nucleotides agree with TRBD1. Germline V gene lookup returns CDR1 MGHRA and CDR2 YSYEKL. CDR3 length: 13 amino acids. The V segment lost 3 bases and the J segment 10 bases; nucleotides outside the gene matches: 3. CDR3 in amino acids: CASSQRGQSPLHF. CDR3 DNA sequence: TGCGCCAGCAGCCAGAGGGGACAGTCACCCCTCCACTTT.

The chain has TRBV18 and TRBJ1-2; 9 positions agree with TRBD1. Germline CDR1 and CDR2: KGHSH and LQKENI. The V and J ends lost 2 bases and 6 bases, in that order; junction bases with no gene match: 7. The CDR3 has 15 residues. This CDR3 is CASSPTGTGRDGYTF. CDR3 DNA: TGTGCCAGCTCACCAACCGGGACAGGGAGAGATGGCTACACCTTC.

The gene calls are TRBV5-1 and TRBJ1-3; the D gene is possibly TRBD1 (6 bases). CDR3 length equals 15 residues. Germline lookup yields CDR1 SGHRS and CDR2 YFSETQ. The V end was cut by 4 bases, the J end by 0 bases, with 11 bases between. The DNA of the CDR3 is TGCGCCAGCAGCACCGGACAGCTCTCTGGAAACACCATATATTTT. It is translated as CASSTGQLSGNTIYF. Full variable domain (outside the CDR3, taken from reference TRBV5-1 and TRBJ1-3): KAGVTQTPRYLIKTRGQQVTLSCSPISGHRSVSWYQQTPGQGLQFLFEYFSETQRNKGNFPGRFSGRQFSNSRSEMNVSTLELGDSALYLCASSTGQLSGNTIYFGEGSWLTVV.

In its sample, this clone was seen once. The chain couples TRBV3-1 (or the pseudogene TRBV3-2) to TRBJ1-1; D is unclear. The V gene lost 0 bases and the J gene lost 2 bases, with 10 bases spanning the gap. CDR3 size: 15 residues. CDR1 and CDR2 (germline): LGHDT, YNNKEL (reference sequence). CDR3 DNA: TGTGCCAGCAGCCAAGAGAGAGCGGGTAACACTGAAGCTTTCTTT. It codes for CASSQERAGNTEAFF.

This clone appeared once. This chain uses TRBV14 with TRBJ2-1, with D possibly TRBD2 on 5 matching bases. V was pared by 0 bases and J by 0 bases, with 9 bases between. Germline CDR1 SGHDN, CDR2 FVKESK. CDR3 length equals 16 residues. CDR3 in amino acids: CASSQDQRISYNEQFF. In nucleotides, the CDR3 is TGTGCCAGCAGCCAAGATCAGCGGATCTCCTACAATGAGCAGTTCTTC.